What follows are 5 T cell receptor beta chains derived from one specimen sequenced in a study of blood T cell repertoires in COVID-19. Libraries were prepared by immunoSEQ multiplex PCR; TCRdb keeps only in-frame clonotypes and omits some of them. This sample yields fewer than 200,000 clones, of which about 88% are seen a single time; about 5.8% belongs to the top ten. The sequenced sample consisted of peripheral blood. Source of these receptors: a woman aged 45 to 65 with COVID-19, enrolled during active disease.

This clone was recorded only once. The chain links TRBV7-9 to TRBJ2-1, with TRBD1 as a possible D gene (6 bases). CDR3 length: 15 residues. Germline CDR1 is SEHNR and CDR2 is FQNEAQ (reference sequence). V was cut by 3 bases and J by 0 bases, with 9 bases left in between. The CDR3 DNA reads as TGTGCCAGCAGCTTTAACAGGGTCTCCTACAATGAGCAGTTCTTC. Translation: CASSFNRVSYNEQFF.

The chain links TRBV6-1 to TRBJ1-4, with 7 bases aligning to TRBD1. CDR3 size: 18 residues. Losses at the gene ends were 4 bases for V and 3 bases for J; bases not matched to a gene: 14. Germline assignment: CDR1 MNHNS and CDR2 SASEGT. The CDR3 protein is CASSVYRGTTWANEKLFF. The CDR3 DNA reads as TGTGCCAGCAGTGTGTACAGGGGTACGACGTGGGCTAATGAAAAACTGTTTTTT.

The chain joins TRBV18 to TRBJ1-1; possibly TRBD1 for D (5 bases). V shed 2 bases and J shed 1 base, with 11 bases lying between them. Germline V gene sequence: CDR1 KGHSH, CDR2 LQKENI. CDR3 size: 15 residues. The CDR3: CASSPWAGQNTEAFF. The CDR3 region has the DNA TGTGCCAGCTCACCATGGGCAGGGCAGAACACTGAAGCTTTCTTT.

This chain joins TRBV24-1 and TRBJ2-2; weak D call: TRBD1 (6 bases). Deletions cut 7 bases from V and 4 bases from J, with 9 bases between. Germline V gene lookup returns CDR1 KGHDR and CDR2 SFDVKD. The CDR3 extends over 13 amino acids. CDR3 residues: CATSPDSTGELFF. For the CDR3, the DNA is TGTGCCACCAGCCCGGACAGCACCGGGGAGCTGTTTTTT.

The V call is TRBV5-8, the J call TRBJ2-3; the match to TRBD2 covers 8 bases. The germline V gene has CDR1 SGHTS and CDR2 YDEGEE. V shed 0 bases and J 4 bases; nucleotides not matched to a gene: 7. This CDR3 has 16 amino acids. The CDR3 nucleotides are TGTGCCAGCAGCTTGGGGGTAGCGGGGACATCAGATACGCAGTATTTT. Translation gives CASSLGVAGTSDTQYF.